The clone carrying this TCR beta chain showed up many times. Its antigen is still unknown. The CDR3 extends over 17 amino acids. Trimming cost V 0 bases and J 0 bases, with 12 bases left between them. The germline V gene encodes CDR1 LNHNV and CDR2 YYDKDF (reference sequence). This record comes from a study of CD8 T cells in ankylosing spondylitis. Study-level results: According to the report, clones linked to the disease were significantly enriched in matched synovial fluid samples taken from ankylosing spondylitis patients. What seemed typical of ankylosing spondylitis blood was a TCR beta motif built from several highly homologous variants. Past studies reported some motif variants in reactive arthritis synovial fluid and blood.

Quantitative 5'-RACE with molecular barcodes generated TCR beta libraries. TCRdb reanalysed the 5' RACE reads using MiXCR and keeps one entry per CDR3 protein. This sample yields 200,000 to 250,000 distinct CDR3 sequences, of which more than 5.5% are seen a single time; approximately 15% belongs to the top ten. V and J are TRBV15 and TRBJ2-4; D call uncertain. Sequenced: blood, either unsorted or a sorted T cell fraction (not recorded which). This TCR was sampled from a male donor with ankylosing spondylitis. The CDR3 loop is CATSRDHLTLAKNIQYF. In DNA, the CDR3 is TGTGCCACCAGCAGAGACCACTTAACCTTAGCCAAAAACATTCAGTACTTC. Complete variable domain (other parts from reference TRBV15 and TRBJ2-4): DAMVIQNPRYQVTQFGKPVTLSCSQTLNHNVMYWYQQKSSQAPKLLFHYYDKDFNNEADTPDNFQSRRPNTSFCFLDIRSPGLGDTAMYLCATSRDHLTLAKNIQYFGAGTRLSVL.